Below, one TCR beta chain is given with its context. The data originate from a study of blood T cell repertoires in COVID-19. Cohorts were determined from participant-reported clinical history. Some clones are missing from TCRdb's copy, which holds only in-frame ones; the method was immunoSEQ multiplex PCR. The top ten hold around 5.1% of the sample, which has more than 300,000 clones, around 83% seen once. The sequencing input was PBMCs or T cells enriched from blood (not recorded which). The sequence came from a woman aged 50 to 65 who had recovered from COVID-19.

The CDR3 sequence is CASSIGGRVANTEAFF. Here the CDR3 DNA reads TGTGCCAGTAGTATAGGGGGCAGGGTCGCGAACACTGAAGCTTTCTTT. V and J are TRBV19 and TRBJ1-1; TRBD1 might be the D (5 bases). CDR3 length: 16 amino acids. Germline CDR1 LNHDA, CDR2 SQIVND (reference sequence). Trimming pared 1 base from V and 1 base from J, leaving 13 bases between.